These 13 T cell receptor beta chains were sequenced from one sample in a study of cytomegalovirus exposure and HLA in healthy donors. A multiplex PCR was run with 60 Vbeta primers and 13 Jbeta primers. Data came from immunoSEQ multiplex PCR; TCRdb stores just in-frame clones and leaves some out. The sample carries 95,000 to 100,000 clones, over 8% recorded once. The sequencing sample was made of PBMCs. The source is a man aged 50 or older in good health and CMV-seropositive.

This clone has more than one count but fewer than ten. The chain is built from TRBV4-3 and TRBJ2-7, with 7 bases that match TRBD1. Germline CDR1 and CDR2: LGHNA and YSLEER. The CDR3 has 16 amino acids. V lost 3 bases, J lost 1 base, and 9 bases stayed unmatched. CDR3 coding DNA: TGCGCCAGCAGCCATTCCGCAACAGGGGAATCCTACGAGCAGTACTTC. Its translation is CASSHSATGESYEQYF.

This clone was detected many times. The chain is built from TRBV6-1 and TRBJ1-6; 7 bases line up with TRBD1. The CDR3 extends over 17 amino acids. Trimming cost V 0 bases and J 6 bases; bases outside gene matches: 8. The germline gives CDR1 MNHNS, CDR2 SASEGT. The CDR3 region has the DNA TGTGCCAGCAGTGAAGCCGTACGCGGGACAGCTAATTCACCCCTCCACTTT. This translates into CASSEAVRGTANSPLHF.

This clone was seen only a few times. The CDR3 DNA follows: TGTGCCAGCAGTCAGACAATGGAGACCCAGTACTTC. Translation gives CASSQTMETQYF. The V call is TRBV2, the J call TRBJ2-5; D is uncertain. This CDR3 spans 12 amino acids. The V end was cut by 5 bases, the J end by 5 bases, with 9 bases between. Germline values: CDR1 SNHLY, CDR2 FYNNEI.

This clone was observed a handful of times. The chain is built from TRBV27 and TRBJ2-1; possibly TRBD2 for D (6 bases). CDR1 is MNHEY and CDR2 is SMNVEV in the germline V gene (reference sequence). With 5 bases removed from V and 9 bases from J, the gap between germline ends came to 17 bases. This CDR3 is 14 amino acids long. The CDR3 region has the DNA TGTGCCAGCAGTCCCCGACTAGTTCAAGCTGAGCAGTTCTTC. Translation gives CASSPRLVQAEQFF.

The CDR3 nucleotides read TGCGCCAGCAGCCAAGATCCGGGCGGGGGGAGCAATCAGCCCCAGCATTTT. Amino acids: CASSQDPGGGSNQPQHF. V is TRBV4-1 and J is TRBJ1-5, with D perhaps TRBD1 (5 bases). V lost 0 bases and J lost 1, with 13 bases in between. The CDR3 is 17 residues long. The germline gives CDR1 MGHRA, CDR2 YSYEKL.

This rearrangement joins TRBV28 to TRBJ2-4, with 8 bases matching TRBD1. Per germline, CDR1 MDHEN and CDR2 SYDVKM. The CDR3 totals 14 residues. With 3 bases clipped from V and 10 bases from J, the junction kept 8 bases outside the gene matches. CDR3 nucleotides: TGTGCCAGCAGTTTGACAGGGGCTTCTAGAATTCAGTACTTC. This encodes CASSLTGASRIQYF. The variable domain in full, with the rest retrieved from reference TRBV28 and TRBJ2-4, is DVKVTQSSRYLVKRTGEKVFLECVQDMDHENMFWYRQDPGLGLRLIYFSYDVKMKEKGDIPEGYSVSREKKERFSLILESASTNQTSMYLCASSLTGASRIQYFGAGTRLSVL.

This clone has only a few counts. The chain carries TRBV9 and TRBJ2-3; D remains unclear. This CDR3 is built from 12 residues. The germline V gene encodes CDR1 SGDLS and CDR2 YYNGEE. Trimming pared 3 bases from V and 2 bases from J, leaving 4 bases between. The chain's CDR3 is CASSALTDTQYF. CDR3 DNA: TGTGCCAGCAGCGCACTCACAGATACGCAGTATTTT.

The V call is TRBV9, the J call TRBJ2-5; D possibly corresponds to TRBD2 (7 bases). Germline CDR1 is SGDLS and CDR2 is YYNGEE. The CDR3 covers 16 residues. The V gene lost 3 bases and the J gene lost 5 bases, with 20 bases spanning the gap. The CDR3 DNA reads as TGTGCCAGCAGCGCGGGGGGCGGGAGAACGGGTGAGACCCAGTACTTC. Protein product: CASSAGGGRTGETQYF.

In this sample, this clone turned up a few times. The rearrangement uses TRBV9 and TRBJ1-6, with D maybe TRBD1 (5 bases). The CDR3 length is 16 residues. CDR1 is SGDLS, CDR2 YYNGEE, per germline. V lost 4 bases and J 4 bases, leaving 15 bases between the germline ends. CDR3 residues: CASSRGTDFYNSPLHF. In nucleotides, the CDR3 is TGTGCCAGCAGCCGCGGGACGGACTTTTATAATTCACCCCTCCACTTT.

Details on this clone: Different DNA sequences within this sample yield the same CDR3. The chain combines TRBV6-5 with TRBJ2-7, with 8 bases aligning to TRBD1. The CDR3 runs 15 residues. V shed 5 bases, J shed 3 bases, and the junction held 9 bases outside the gene matches. Germline loops: CDR1 MNHEY, CDR2 SVGAGI. CDR3 in amino acids: CASSARDRSLYEQYF. The CDR3 nucleotides read TGTGCCAGCAGTGCCCGGGACAGGTCTCTCTACGAGCAGTACTTC.

The rearrangement joins TRBV28 to TRBJ1-2; TRBD1 aligns across 9 bases. The junction had 9 bases not matched to a gene; V was cut back by 3 bases and J by 7 bases. Germline loops: CDR1 MDHEN, CDR2 SYDVKM. CDR3 length: 15 residues. The DNA for the CDR3 is TGTGCCAGCAGTTTCGGGACAGGGAGAGGGAGTGGCTACACCTTC. Translating it yields CASSFGTGRGSGYTF.

This clone came up many times. The genes are TRBV7-6 and TRBJ2-3, with TRBD1 matching over 10 bases. This CDR3 region has 18 residues. Germline assignment: CDR1 SGHVS and CDR2 FNYEAQ. V gave up 2 bases and J gave up 5 bases; unmatched junction bases: 13. CDR3 sequence: CASSLRGTTGGAGDTQYF. In DNA form, the CDR3 reads TGTGCCAGCAGCTTAAGGGGGACGACAGGGGGCGCGGGAGATACGCAGTATTTT.

The V call is TRBV6-1, the J call TRBJ1-6, with D maybe TRBD1 (6 bases). The V and J ends lost 6 bases and 7 bases respectively, with 16 bases between them. The CDR3 is 15 amino acids. Per the germline V gene, CDR1 is MNHNS and CDR2 is SASEGT. Here the CDR3 reads CASSPQGMGNSPLHF. The CDR3 nucleotides read TGTGCCAGCAGCCCACAGGGCATGGGGAATTCACCCCTCCACTTT.